Following are 25 T cell receptor beta chains from one sample sequenced in a study of cytomegalovirus exposure and HLA in healthy donors. TCRdb keeps only in-frame clones here, not all; method: immunoSEQ multiplex PCR. The table has about 250,000 clones, roughly 90% seen once; the top ten hold approximately 12%. The sequenced material came from PBMCs. All receptors derive from a young man in good health and CMV-seropositive.

The gene calls are TRBV18 and TRBJ2-1; TRBD2 agrees at 9 bases. In germline, CDR1 is KGHSH, CDR2 LQKENI. The V and J ends lost 4 bases and 6 bases, in that order; junction bases with no gene match: 28. This CDR3 is built from 22 residues. CDR3 amino acids: CASSLYLRTAEGLSGSFNEQFF. The CDR3 nucleotides read TGTGCCAGCTCACTCTACTTGCGGACGGCCGAGGGCCTTAGCGGGAGTTTCAATGAGCAGTTCTTC. Using reference TRBV18 and TRBJ2-1 for the parts outside the CDR3, the full variable domain is NAGVMQNPRHLVRRRGQEARLRCSPMKGHSHVYWYRQLPEEGLKFMVYLQKENIIDESGMPKERFSAEFPKEGPSILRIQQVVRGDSAAYFCASSLYLRTAEGLSGSFNEQFFGPGTRLTVL.

This chain uses TRBV11-2 with TRBJ1-2, with D tentatively TRBD1 (5 bases). V lost 4 bases to trimming and J lost 4 bases, with 16 bases between them. The CDR3 contains 15 residues. The germline CDR1 and CDR2 sequences are SGHAT and FQNNGV. The CDR3 sequence: CASSSIRGSIYGYTF. CDR3 nucleotide sequence: TGTGCCAGCAGCTCCATCCGGGGGAGCATCTATGGCTACACCTTC.

This chain links TRBV7-2 with TRBJ1-1; D call uncertain. This CDR3 is 15 amino acids long. The germline V and J ends were trimmed by 5 bases and 5 bases, with 18 bases remaining between them. Germline V gives CDR1 SGHTA, CDR2 FQGNSA. CDR3 sequence (DNA): TGTGCCAGCAGCAAATTCAGGAGTCGGCTTACTGAAGCTTTCTTT. Protein sequence: CASSKFRSRLTEAFF.

The chain employs TRBV9 and TRBJ2-7, with D unresolved. Germline-derived CDR1 and CDR2 are SGDLS and YYNGEE. V shed 0 bases and J shed 0 bases, with 7 bases lying between them. This CDR3 is built from 14 residues. The CDR3 is CASSVGSISYEQYF. The DNA of the CDR3 is TGTGCCAGCAGCGTAGGCTCTATCTCCTACGAGCAGTACTTC. Full variable domain (rest looked up from reference TRBV9 and TRBJ2-7): DSGVTQTPKHLITATGQRVTLRCSPRSGDLSVYWYQQSLDQGLQFLIQYYNGEERAKGNILERFSAQQFPDLHSELNLSSLELGDSALYFCASSVGSISYEQYFGPGTRLTVT.

Here the CDR3 DNA reads TGTGCCAGCAGTTTCTCCGGTTATAGCGTTCAAGAGACCCAGTACTTC. Translation gives CASSFSGYSVQETQYF. This chain connects TRBV28 to TRBJ2-5; a possible D gene is TRBD2 (5 bases). Germline V gene sequence: CDR1 MDHEN, CDR2 SYDVKM. The CDR3 spans 16 residues. The V gene lost 3 bases and the J gene lost 2 bases, with 16 bases spanning the gap.

About this clone: The identical CDR3 is also encoded by other nucleotide sequences in the sample. V is TRBV25-1 and J is TRBJ1-2; D is possibly TRBD1 (6 bases). This CDR3 has 12 residues. Trimming took 7 bases from V and 7 from J, leaving 13 bases between them. Germline loops: CDR1 MGHDK, CDR2 SYGVNS. This chain's CDR3 is CASTRDIGGYTF. The DNA for the CDR3 is TGTGCCAGCACCCGGGACATTGGTGGCTACACCTTC.

The rearrangement joins TRBV5-1 to TRBJ1-2, with D possibly being TRBD1 (6 bases). The CDR3 is 15 amino acids. The V gene's germline CDR1 is SGHRS and CDR2 YFSETQ. The V end was cut by 4 bases, the J end by 0 bases, with 13 bases between. This CDR3 reads CASSVGHQANYGYTF. The CDR3 DNA is TGCGCCAGCAGCGTGGGACACCAAGCTAACTATGGCTACACCTTC.

This rearrangement joins TRBV5-1 to TRBJ1-1; possibly TRBD1 for D (6 bases). Germline CDR1 is SGHRS and CDR2 is YFSETQ. V was clipped by 0 bases and J by 6 bases, with 12 bases between them. CDR3 size: 14 residues. This chain's CDR3 is CASSLVTGSAEAFF. CDR3 bases: TGCGCCAGCAGCTTGGTTACAGGGAGTGCTGAAGCTTTCTTT.

In its sample, this clone was seen once. The rearrangement uses TRBV27 and TRBJ1-1; D is undetermined. Germline V lookup: CDR1 MNHEY, CDR2 SMNVEV (reference sequence). The CDR3 is made up of 13 amino acids. V was cut by 8 bases and J by 5 bases, with 15 bases left in between. Here the CDR3 reads CASGLGEGTEAFF. The CDR3 DNA is TGTGCCAGCGGCCTCGGGGAAGGGACTGAAGCTTTCTTT.

The chain carries TRBV5-1 and TRBJ2-2; TRBD2 aligns across 7 bases. CDR1 and CDR2 from the germline V gene are SGHRS and YFSETQ. After removal of 4 bases from V and 6 bases from J, the junction contained 15 bases not matched to a gene. This CDR3 has 17 residues. The CDR3 nucleotides read TGCGCCAGCAGCCCAGGGACTAACTCACCGTCTGCCGGGGAGCTGTTTTTT. Translation: CASSPGTNSPSAGELFF.

The J gene is TRBJ2-7, the V gene TRBV28, with 9 positions matching TRBD1. The CDR3 totals 17 residues. V lost 3 bases and J lost 3; bases outside the gene matches: 12. Germline CDR1 reads MDHEN; CDR2 reads SYDVKM. The CDR3 reads CASSFPGQGLLRYEQYF. Here the CDR3 DNA reads TGTGCCAGCAGTTTCCCGGGACAGGGATTATTGCGCTACGAGCAGTACTTC. Supplemented by reference TRBV28 and TRBJ2-7, the full variable domain reads DVKVTQSSRYLVKRTGEKVFLECVQDMDHENMFWYRQDPGLGLRLIYFSYDVKMKEKGDIPEGYSVSREKKERFSLILESASTNQTSMYLCASSFPGQGLLRYEQYFGPGTRLTVT.

The chain uses TRBV28 and TRBJ1-5; 10 nucleotides line up with TRBD1. Trimming cost V 6 bases and J 7 bases; bases outside gene matches: 3. The CDR3 has 13 amino acids. Germline values: CDR1 MDHEN, CDR2 SYDVKM. The CDR3 is CASSGTGVQPQHF. DNA of the CDR3: TGTGCCAGCAGCGGGACAGGGGTACAGCCCCAGCATTTT.

Regarding this clone: This sample also contains other DNA sequences that code for the same CDR3. The rearrangement joins TRBV9 to TRBJ2-7, with no clear D. The V gene's germline CDR1 is SGDLS and CDR2 YYNGEE. V lost 4 bases and J 0 bases, leaving 8 bases between the germline ends. This CDR3 contains 13 residues. CDR3: CASSPGVSYEQYF. CDR3 bases: TGTGCCAGCAGCCCCGGTGTCTCCTACGAGCAGTACTTC. The whole variable domain, filled in from reference TRBV9 and TRBJ2-7, reads DSGVTQTPKHLITATGQRVTLRCSPRSGDLSVYWYQQSLDQGLQFLIQYYNGEERAKGNILERFSAQQFPDLHSELNLSSLELGDSALYFCASSPGVSYEQYFGPGTRLTVT.

The chain has TRBV29-1 and TRBJ2-1; tentatively, D is TRBD2 (6 bases). The CDR3 spans 13 residues. The V and J ends lost 4 bases and 4 bases respectively, with 11 bases between them. Germline V gene sequence: CDR1 SQVTM, CDR2 ANQGSEA. CDR3: CSVGGDLYNEQFF. DNA for the CDR3: TGCAGCGTTGGGGGGGACTTATACAATGAGCAGTTCTTC.

The chain joins TRBV2 to TRBJ2-1; 11 nucleotides line up with TRBD2. The germline V gene encodes CDR1 SNHLY and CDR2 FYNNEI. The CDR3 loop spans 16 amino acids. V gave up 0 bases and J gave up 6 bases; unmatched junction bases: 4. The CDR3 coding sequence is TGTGCCAGCAGTGAAGCTGCGCTAGCGGGAGGCAATGAGCAGTTCTTC. It specifies CASSEAALAGGNEQFF.

This clone turned up a few times. This chain links TRBV2 with TRBJ2-1; TRBD2 matches 8 bases. This CDR3 comprises 14 residues. Germline V gene lookup returns CDR1 SNHLY and CDR2 FYNNEI. Trimming took 3 bases from V and 4 from J; bases not matched to a gene: 2. The CDR3 loop is CASSETSVYNEQFF. The CDR3 region has the DNA TGTGCCAGCAGTGAGACTAGCGTGTACAATGAGCAGTTCTTC.

The rearrangement joins TRBV29-1 to TRBJ2-2; D gene uncertain. Per germline, CDR1 SQVTM and CDR2 ANQGSEA. This CDR3 is 12 amino acids long. V was clipped by 6 bases and J by 5 bases, with 10 bases between them. CDR3 residues: CSVRLGTGELFF. DNA of the CDR3: TGCAGCGTCAGGCTAGGGACCGGGGAGCTGTTTTTT.

The chain combines TRBV20-1 with TRBJ1-3, with D unclear. CDR3 length equals 11 residues. CDR1 and CDR2 from the germline V gene are DFQATT and SNEGSKA (reference sequence). V was trimmed by 1 base and J by 6 bases, leaving 4 bases between them. The CDR3 DNA reads TGCAGTGCTAGAGTCGAAAACACCATATATTTT. Amino acid sequence: CSARVENTIYF.

V usage is TRBV7-8 and J usage is TRBJ2-7, with D perhaps matching TRBD1 or TRBD2 (5 bases each). This CDR3 spans 14 amino acids. Germline-derived CDR1 and CDR2 are SGHVS and FQNEAQ. V gave up 5 bases and J gave up 3 bases, with 14 bases separating them. Here the CDR3 DNA reads TGTGCCAGCAGCCCGAAATGGGACCTCTACGAGCAGTACTTC. This translates into CASSPKWDLYEQYF.

The chain joins TRBV4-1 to TRBJ2-1; a weak D match, TRBD1 (6 bases). V gave up 0 bases and J gave up 2 bases, with 11 bases separating them. Germline values: CDR1 MGHRA, CDR2 YSYEKL. The CDR3 runs 16 residues. CDR3 bases: TGCGCCAGCAGCCAAGAATGGCAGGGGACCTACAATGAGCAGTTCTTC. Its protein product is CASSQEWQGTYNEQFF.

The chain employs TRBV29-1 and TRBJ2-5, with 13 bases lining up with TRBD2. From germline, CDR1 is SQVTM and CDR2 ANQGSEA. The CDR3 consists of 14 residues. V lost 4 bases, J lost 4 bases, and 3 bases stayed unmatched. CDR3 in DNA: TGCAGCGTTGGGACTAGCGGGAGCGTAGAGACCCAGTACTTC. This encodes CSVGTSGSVETQYF.

V usage is TRBV4-1 and J usage is TRBJ2-7; TRBD1 matches 7 bases. V trimming: 4 bases; J trimming: 6 bases; junction bases outside the gene matches: 6. Germline values: CDR1 MGHRA, CDR2 YSYEKL. The length of the CDR3 is 13 residues. Here the CDR3 DNA reads TGCGCCAGCAGCCTTACAGGGGTTTCCGAGCAGTACTTC. It yields the protein CASSLTGVSEQYF.

The gene calls are TRBV30 and TRBJ2-1, with 9 bases aligning to TRBD2. The germline V gene encodes CDR1 GTSNPN and CDR2 SVGIG (reference sequence). J gave up 8 bases and V 2 bases, and 7 bases lay outside the gene matches. The length of the CDR3 is 14 residues. Here the CDR3 reads CAWSQAGGSDEQFF. The CDR3 nucleotides are TGTGCCTGGAGTCAAGCGGGAGGTAGCGATGAGCAGTTCTTC.

The rearrangement uses TRBV2 and TRBJ2-3, with TRBD2 identical over 10 bases. Unmatched junction bases numbered 6, after V lost 6 bases and J lost 0 bases. The CDR3 loop spans 16 amino acids. Germline CDR1 reads SNHLY; CDR2 reads FYNNEI. CDR3 sequence: CASSLAGGTSTDTQYF. For the CDR3, the DNA is TGTGCCAGCAGCTTAGCGGGAGGCACAAGCACAGATACGCAGTATTTT.

The chain employs TRBV6-1 and TRBJ2-2; 7 nucleotides agree with TRBD1. Germline lookup yields CDR1 MNHNS and CDR2 SASEGT. CDR3 length: 14 amino acids. The ends lost 6 bases at V and 6 bases at J; junction bases unmatched: 7. In DNA, the CDR3 is TGTGCCAGCAGCCCCGACAGGGAATCCGGGGAGCTGTTTTTT. This encodes CASSPDRESGELFF.